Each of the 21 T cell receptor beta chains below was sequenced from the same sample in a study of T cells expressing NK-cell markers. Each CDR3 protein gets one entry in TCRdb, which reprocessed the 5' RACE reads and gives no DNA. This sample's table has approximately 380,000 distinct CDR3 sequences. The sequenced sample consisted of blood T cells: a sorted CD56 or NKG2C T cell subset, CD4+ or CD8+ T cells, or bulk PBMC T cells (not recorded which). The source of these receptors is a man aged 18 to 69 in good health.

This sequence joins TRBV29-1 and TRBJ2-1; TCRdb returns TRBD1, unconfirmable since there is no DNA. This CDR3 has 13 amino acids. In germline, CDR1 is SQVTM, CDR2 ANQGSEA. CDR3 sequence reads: CSVDRDTFNEQFF.

The CDR3: CSGVAGGSSTDTQYF. V is TRBV20-1 and J is TRBJ2-3; TCRdb reports TRBD2, a call that lacks DNA to check it against. Germline lookup yields CDR1 DFQATT and CDR2 SNEGSKA (reference sequence). There are 15 residues in the CDR3.

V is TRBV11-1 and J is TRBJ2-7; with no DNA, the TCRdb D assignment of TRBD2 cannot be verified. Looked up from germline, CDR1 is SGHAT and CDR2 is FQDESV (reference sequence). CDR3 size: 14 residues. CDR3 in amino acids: CASSSISGGPEQYF.

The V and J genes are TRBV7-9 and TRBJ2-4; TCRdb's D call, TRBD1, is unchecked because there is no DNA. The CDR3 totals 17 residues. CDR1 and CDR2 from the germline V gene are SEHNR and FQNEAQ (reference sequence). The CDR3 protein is CASSLDGGILAKNIQYF. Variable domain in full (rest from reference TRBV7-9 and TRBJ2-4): DTGVSQNPRHKITKRGQNVTFRCDPISEHNRLYWYRQTLGQGPEFLTYFQNEAQLEKSRLLSDRFSAERPKGSFSTLEIQRTEQGDSAMYLCASSLDGGILAKNIQYFGAGTRLSVL.

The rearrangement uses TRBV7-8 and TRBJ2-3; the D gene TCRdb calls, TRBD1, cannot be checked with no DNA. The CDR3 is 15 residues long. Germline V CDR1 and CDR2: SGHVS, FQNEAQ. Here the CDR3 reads CASSQRQDRADTQYF.

CDR3 residues: CSAHGTSGGALADTQYF. This chain links TRBV20-1 with TRBJ2-3; TCRdb returns TRBD2, unconfirmable since there is no DNA. This CDR3 spans 17 amino acids. Germline V gives CDR1 DFQATT, CDR2 SNEGSKA (reference sequence).

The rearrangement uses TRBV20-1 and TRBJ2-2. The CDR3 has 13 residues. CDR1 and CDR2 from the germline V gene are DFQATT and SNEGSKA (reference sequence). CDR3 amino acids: CSASGRNTGELFF.

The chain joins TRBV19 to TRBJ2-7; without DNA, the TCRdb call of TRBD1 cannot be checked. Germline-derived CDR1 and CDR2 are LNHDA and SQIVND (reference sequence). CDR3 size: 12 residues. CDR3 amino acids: CASSIPGYEQYF.

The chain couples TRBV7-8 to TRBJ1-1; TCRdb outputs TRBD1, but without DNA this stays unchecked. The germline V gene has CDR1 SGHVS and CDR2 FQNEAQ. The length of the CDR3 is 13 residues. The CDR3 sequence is CASSLGNRAEAFF.

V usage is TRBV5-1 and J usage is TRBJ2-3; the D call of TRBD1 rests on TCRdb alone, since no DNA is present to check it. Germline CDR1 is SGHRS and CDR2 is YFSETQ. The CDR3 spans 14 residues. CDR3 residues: CASGYPGRTDTQYF.

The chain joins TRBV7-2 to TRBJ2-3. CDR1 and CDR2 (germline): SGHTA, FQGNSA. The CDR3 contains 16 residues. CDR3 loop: CASSLAYGPAADTQYF.

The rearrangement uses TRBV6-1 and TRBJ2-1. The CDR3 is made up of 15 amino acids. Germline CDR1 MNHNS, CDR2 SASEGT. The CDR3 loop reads CASSARSSSYNEQFF.

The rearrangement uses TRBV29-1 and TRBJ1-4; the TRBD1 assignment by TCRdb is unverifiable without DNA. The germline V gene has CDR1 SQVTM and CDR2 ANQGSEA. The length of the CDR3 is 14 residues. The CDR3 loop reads CSAYTGGSNEKLFF.

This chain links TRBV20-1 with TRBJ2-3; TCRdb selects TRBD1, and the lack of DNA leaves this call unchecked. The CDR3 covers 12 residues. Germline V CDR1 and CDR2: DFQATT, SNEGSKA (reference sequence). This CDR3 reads CSASPTLVTQYF.

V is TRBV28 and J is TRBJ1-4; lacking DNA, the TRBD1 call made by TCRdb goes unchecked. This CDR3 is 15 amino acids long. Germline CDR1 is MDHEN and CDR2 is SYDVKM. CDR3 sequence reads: CASSRAGQAREKLFF.

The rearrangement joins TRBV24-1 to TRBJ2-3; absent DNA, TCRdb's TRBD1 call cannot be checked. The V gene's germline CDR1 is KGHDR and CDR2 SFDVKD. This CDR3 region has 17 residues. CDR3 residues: CATSDSRRAGSTDTQYF.

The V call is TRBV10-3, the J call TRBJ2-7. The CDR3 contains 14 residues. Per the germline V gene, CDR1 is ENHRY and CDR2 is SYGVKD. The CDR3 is CAISETSTSYEQYF.

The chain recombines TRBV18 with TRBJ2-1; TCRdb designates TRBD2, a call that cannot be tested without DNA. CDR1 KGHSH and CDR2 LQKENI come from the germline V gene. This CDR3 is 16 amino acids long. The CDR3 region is CASSPRSGGAENEQFF.

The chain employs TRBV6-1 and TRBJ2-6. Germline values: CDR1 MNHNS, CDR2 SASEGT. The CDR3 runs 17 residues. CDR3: CASRKSEVLSGANVLTF.

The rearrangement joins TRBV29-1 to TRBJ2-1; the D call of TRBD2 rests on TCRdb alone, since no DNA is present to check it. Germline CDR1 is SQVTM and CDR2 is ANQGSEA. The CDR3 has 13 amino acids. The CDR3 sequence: CSVGVVGLNEQFF.

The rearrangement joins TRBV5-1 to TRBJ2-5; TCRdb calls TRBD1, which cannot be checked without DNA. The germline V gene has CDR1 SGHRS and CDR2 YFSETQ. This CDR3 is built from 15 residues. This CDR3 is CASSLTGTQQETQYF.